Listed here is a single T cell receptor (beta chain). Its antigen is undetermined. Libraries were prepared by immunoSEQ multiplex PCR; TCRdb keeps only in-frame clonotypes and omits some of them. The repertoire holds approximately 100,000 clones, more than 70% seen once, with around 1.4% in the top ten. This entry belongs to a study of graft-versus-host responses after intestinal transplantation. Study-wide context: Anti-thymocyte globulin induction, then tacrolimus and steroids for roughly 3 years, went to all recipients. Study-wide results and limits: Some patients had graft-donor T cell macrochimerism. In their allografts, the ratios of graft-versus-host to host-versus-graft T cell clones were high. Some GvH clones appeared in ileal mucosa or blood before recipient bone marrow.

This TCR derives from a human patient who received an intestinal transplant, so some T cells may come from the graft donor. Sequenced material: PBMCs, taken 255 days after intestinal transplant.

As DNA, the CDR3 is TGTGCCATCCGGAAGGGGGAGGGCGAGGAGACCCAGTACTTC. This gives the protein CAIRKGEGEETQYF. This chain uses TRBV10-3 with TRBJ2-5, with D possibly being TRBD2 (7 bases). CDR3 length equals 14 residues. In germline, CDR1 is ENHRY, CDR2 SYGVKD. V was clipped by 8 bases and J by 5 bases, with 18 bases between them.